The rows below give T cell receptor beta chains drawn from one sample of a study of T cell changes during pregnancy in multiple sclerosis. Using immunoSEQ multiplex PCR, the repertoire was profiled, and TCRdb retains in-frame clones only, with some absent. The sample lists around 53,000 clones, around 90% seen once, with less than 4% in the top ten. The starting material was CD8+ T cells from peripheral blood mononuclear cells, obtained before pregnancy. The receptors come from a female donor with multiple sclerosis, enrolled in a pregnancy study. Each CDR3 is given without its conserved first and last residue.

TRBV4-2,ASSQVKQGATEAF
TRBV10-3,ATSNGLADEQY
TRBV19,ASTPFLTGGKIWANVLT
TRBV19,ASSERGFTGELF
TRBV6-1,ASKAGEAF
TRBV4-2,ASSARGQEDTEAF
TRBV6-4,ASSGTGGEPQH
TRBV6-5,ASSGGESWNSPLH
TRBV12-5,ASGLAKTGGRTEAF
TRBV7-3,ASSLNAGGSYNEQF
TRBV4-2,ASSRPPGGGTEAF
TRBV11-2,ASSLDLRANTEAF
TRBV21-1,ASSKYVSKKGAGKLF
TRBV30,AWRGLQPLREDTQY
TRBV11-1,ASSLVDEQF
TRBV4-2,ASSPIAGGLYEQY
TRBV30,AWVGQSTDTQY
TRBV6-6,ASSYFKGGNYGYT
TRBV19,ASSIGGAAYEQY
TRBV7-2,ASSLSGGPQETQY
TRBV5-6,ASSLGGPFFREQY
TRBV5-4,ASSLEGGGAEAF
TRBV6-4,ASSDTSTGGDEQF
TRBV4-3,ASSQESGTGGYEQY
TRBV9,ASSDAGANTDTQY
TRBV29-1,SAAGAAGNTIY
TRBV11-3,ASSLGPSPGNEQF
TRBV7-8,ASSSKGRVRENPEAF
TRBV7-2,ASSLVLGSNQPQH
TRBV6-1,ASSDGGTEAF
TRBV27,ASSRRDYTAYEQY
TRBV4-1,ASSTTGANQPQH
TRBV6-5,ASRGDTNEQY
TRBV15,ATSREGGGSYTEAF
TRBV5-4,ASSLERAPSDEQY
TRBV6-6,ASSSPGWGELF
TRBV19,ASTHGGKNGSPLH
TRBV6-4,ASSGGRGLYYEQY
TRBV7-6,ASSLARGGPSYNEQF
TRBV9,ASSDRYSYEQY
TRBV13,ASSGTAGNKSYEQY
TRBV18,ASSPPGGFSGNTIY
TRBV2,ASTTTGTGGINQPQH
TRBV19,ASSIDRVYGYT
TRBV4-3,ASSQVSGGPGELF
TRBV7-6,ASSLTPGPDTQY
TRBV7-2,ASSSPGTSGAYNEQF
TRBV30,AWSVFRGSYNEQF
TRBV7-3,ASAGGGFTDTQY
TRBV11-2,ASSLYKDREAQSSYEQY
TRBV6-4,ASSPAAGTGGLQETQY